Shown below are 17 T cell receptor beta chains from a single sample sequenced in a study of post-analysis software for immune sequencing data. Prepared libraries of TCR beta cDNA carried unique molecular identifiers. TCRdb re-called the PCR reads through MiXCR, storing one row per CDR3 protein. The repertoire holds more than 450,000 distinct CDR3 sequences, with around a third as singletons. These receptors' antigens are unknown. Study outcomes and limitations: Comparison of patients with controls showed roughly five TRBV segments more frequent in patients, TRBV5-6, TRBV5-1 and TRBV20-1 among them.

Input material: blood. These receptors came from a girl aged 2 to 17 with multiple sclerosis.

Here the CDR3 DNA reads TGTGCCAGCAGCTTACAGGTGGAGAATGGCTACACCTTC. It codes for CASSLQVENGYTF. The chain joins TRBV7-9 to TRBJ1-2, with no clear D. V dropped 2 bases and J dropped 6 bases, with 10 bases sitting between them. The CDR3 totals 13 residues. Germline values: CDR1 SEHNR, CDR2 FQNEAQ (reference sequence).

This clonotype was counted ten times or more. The DNA of the CDR3 is TGTGCCAGCAGTTTTAGCAGGAGCTCCTACGAGCAGTACTTC. Amino acids: CASSFSRSSYEQYF. This rearrangement joins TRBV7-9 to TRBJ2-7; D remains unclear. V was cut by 6 bases and J by 0 bases, with 12 bases left in between. This CDR3 has 14 residues. The germline CDR1 and CDR2 sequences are SEHNR and FQNEAQ (reference sequence).

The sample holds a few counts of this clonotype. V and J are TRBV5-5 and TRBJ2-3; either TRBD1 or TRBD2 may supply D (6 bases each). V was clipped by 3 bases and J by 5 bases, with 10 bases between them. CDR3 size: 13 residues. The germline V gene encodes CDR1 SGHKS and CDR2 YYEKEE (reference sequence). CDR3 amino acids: CASSSGAGDTQYF. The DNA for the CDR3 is TGTGCCAGCAGCTCGGGGGCCGGAGATACGCAGTATTTT. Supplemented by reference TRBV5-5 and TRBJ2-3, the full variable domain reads DAGVTQSPTHLIKTRGQQVTLRCSPISGHKSVSWYQQVLGQGPQFIFQYYEKEERGRGNFPDRFSARQFPNYSSELNVNALLLGDSALYLCASSSGAGDTQYFGPGTRLTVL.

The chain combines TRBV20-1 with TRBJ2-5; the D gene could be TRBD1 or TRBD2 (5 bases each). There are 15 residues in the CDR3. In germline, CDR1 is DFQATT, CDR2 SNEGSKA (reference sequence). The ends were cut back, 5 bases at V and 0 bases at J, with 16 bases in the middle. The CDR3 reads CSAPHEGRDQETQYF. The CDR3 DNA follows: TGCAGTGCTCCCCACGAGGGCAGGGACCAAGAGACCCAGTACTTC.

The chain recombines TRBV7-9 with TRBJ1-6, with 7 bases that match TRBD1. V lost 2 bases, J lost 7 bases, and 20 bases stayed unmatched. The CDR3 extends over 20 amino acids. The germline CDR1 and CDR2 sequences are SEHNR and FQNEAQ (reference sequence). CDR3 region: CASSLQGRGTSPSLNSPLHF. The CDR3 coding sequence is TGTGCCAGCAGCTTACAGGGCAGGGGGACCTCCCCCTCGTTGAATTCACCCCTCCACTTT. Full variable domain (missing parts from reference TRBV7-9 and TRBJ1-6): DTGVSQNPRHKITKRGQNVTFRCDPISEHNRLYWYRQTLGQGPEFLTYFQNEAQLEKSRLLSDRFSAERPKGSFSTLEIQRTEQGDSAMYLCASSLQGRGTSPSLNSPLHFGNGTRLTVT.

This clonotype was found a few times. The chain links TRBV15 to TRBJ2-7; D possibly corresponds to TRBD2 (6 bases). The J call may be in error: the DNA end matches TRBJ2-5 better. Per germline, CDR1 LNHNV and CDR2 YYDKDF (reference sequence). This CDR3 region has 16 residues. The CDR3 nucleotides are TGTGCCACCAGCAGAGATTCCCGGCTAGCGCGAGAGACCCAGTACTTC. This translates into CATSRDSRLARETQYF.

The CDR3 is CASSLDVLNTEAFF. The CDR3 bases are TGCGCCAGCAGCCTCGACGTACTGAACACTGAAGCTTTCTTT. The chain combines TRBV5-1 with TRBJ1-1; D ambiguous. V lost 4 bases, J lost 0 bases, and 10 bases lay in between. CDR3 size: 14 residues. Germline loops: CDR1 SGHRS, CDR2 YFSETQ.

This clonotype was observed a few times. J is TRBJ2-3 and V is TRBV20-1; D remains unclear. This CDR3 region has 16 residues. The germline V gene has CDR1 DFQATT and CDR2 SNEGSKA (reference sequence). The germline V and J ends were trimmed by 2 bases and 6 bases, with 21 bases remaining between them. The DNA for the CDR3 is TGCAGTGCTAGACCTTCCGGGCCCCTCGGTCGGGATACGCAGTATTTT. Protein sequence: CSARPSGPLGRDTQYF.

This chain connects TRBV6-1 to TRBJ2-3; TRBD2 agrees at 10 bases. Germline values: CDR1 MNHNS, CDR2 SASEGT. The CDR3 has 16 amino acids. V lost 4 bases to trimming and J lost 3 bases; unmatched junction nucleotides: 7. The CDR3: CASSGLAGVMTDTQYF. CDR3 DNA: TGTGCCAGCAGTGGCCTAGCGGGGGTCATGACAGATACGCAGTATTTT.

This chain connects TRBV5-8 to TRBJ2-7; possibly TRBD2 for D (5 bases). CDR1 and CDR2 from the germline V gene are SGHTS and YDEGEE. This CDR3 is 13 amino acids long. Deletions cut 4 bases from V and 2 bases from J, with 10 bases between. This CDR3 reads CASSAGIAYEQYF. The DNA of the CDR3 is TGTGCCAGCAGCGCCGGGATCGCCTACGAGCAGTACTTC.

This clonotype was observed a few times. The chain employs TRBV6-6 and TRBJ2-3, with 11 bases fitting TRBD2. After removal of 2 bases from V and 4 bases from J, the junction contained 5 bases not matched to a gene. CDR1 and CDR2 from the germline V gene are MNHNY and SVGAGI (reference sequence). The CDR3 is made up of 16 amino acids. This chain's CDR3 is CASSYRPSGGSDTQYF. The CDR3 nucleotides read TGTGCCAGCAGTTACCGCCCTAGCGGGGGGTCAGATACGCAGTATTTT.

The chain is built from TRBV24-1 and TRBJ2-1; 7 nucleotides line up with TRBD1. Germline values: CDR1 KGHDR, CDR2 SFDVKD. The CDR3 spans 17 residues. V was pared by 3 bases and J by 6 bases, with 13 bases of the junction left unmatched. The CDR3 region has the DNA TGTGCCACCAGTGATATCGCGACAGGGTTTAGGGGCAATGAGCAGTTCTTC. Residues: CATSDIATGFRGNEQFF.

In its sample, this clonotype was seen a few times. The CDR3 here is CASSFEGTYGYTF. Here the CDR3 DNA reads TGTGCCAGCAGTTTCGAGGGTACCTATGGCTACACCTTC. The V gene is TRBV12-3 or TRBV12-4, the J gene TRBJ1-2; D is ambiguous. Trimming shortened V by 3 bases and J by 4 bases, and 9 bases separated the two germline ends. This CDR3 spans 13 amino acids.

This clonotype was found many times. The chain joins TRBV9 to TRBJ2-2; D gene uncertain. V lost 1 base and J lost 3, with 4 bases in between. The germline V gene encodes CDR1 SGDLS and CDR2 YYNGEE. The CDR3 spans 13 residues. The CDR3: CASSVSDTGELFF. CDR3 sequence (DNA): TGTGCCAGCAGCGTATCGGACACCGGGGAGCTGTTTTTT.

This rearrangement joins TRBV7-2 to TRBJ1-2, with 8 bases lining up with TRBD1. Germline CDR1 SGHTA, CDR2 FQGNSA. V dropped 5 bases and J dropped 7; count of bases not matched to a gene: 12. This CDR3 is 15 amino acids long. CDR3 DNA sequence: TGTGCCAGCAGCCACGGCGGGACAGGCACCTTTGGCTACACCTTC. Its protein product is CASSHGGTGTFGYTF.

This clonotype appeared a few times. The CDR3 nucleotides read TGCGCCAGCAGACCGGGACAGTCTCTCTACGAGCAGTACTTC. Its translation is CASRPGQSLYEQYF. The chain joins TRBV5-1 to TRBJ2-7, with 7 bases matching TRBD1. The CDR3 consists of 14 residues. V shed 5 bases and J 3 bases; nucleotides not matched to a gene: 8. Germline V gene data show CDR1 as SGHRS and CDR2 as YFSETQ.

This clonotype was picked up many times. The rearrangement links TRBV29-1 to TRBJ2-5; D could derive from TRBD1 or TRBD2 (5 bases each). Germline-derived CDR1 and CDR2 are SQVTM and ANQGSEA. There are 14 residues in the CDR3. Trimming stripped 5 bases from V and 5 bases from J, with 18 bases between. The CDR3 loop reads CSVSRAGRGETQYF. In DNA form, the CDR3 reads TGCAGCGTTTCCAGGGCAGGGCGAGGGGAGACCCAGTACTTC.